This T cell receptor (beta chain) was documented in a study of regulatory T cells in long-lasting Graves disease (dated by TCRdb to the early 2020s). As for the study more broadly: To count as having persistent Graves' disease, a patient had to have received antithyroid drug treatment for over 5 years with TSH receptor autoantibodies remaining persistently positive. This study used TCR sequencing and RNA sequencing of peripheral blood to compare persistent Graves' disease patients against newly diagnosed Graves' disease patients. The study was conducted in China and was registered as a clinical trial. TCR sequencing covered 13 persistent and roughly 20 newly diagnosed Graves' disease patients, some 33 samples in total. On average, persistent Graves' disease patients in the clinical cohort had been on antithyroid drugs for approximately ten years.

What the time point label conveys for this sample: persistent/refractory GD, antithyroid drugs over 5 years with positive TRAb. For both TCR sequencing and RNA sequencing, RNA was extracted from PBMCs in TRIzol. The diagnosis of Graves' disease followed American Thyroid Association guidelines. The patients came from an endocrinology department in Xi'an, China. Each patient gave about 10 milliliters of peripheral blood, collected in an EDTA anticoagulant tube. Ficoll Paque Plus density gradient separation was used to isolate PBMCs, and no further T cell sorting was done. An Agilent 2100 Bioanalyzer and agarose gel were used to check RNA quality, and a NanoDrop 2000 was used to measure RNA concentration. The protocol used for the library was multiplex PCR. TCRdb shows the sequencer as Illumina HiSeq 4000. TCR beta libraries were built with iRepertoire HTBI primers and Arm-PCR amplification of CDR3 regions. Before sequencing, the PCR products went through gel purification. Processing in the source paper ran as follows. Across samples, 60 to 75 TRBV and 14 TRBJ segments were identified and used for gene usage analysis of CDR3 amino acid clonotypes. COPE and FqMerger were used to merge filtered high-quality paired reads into contigs. Contigs were aligned with BLAST to IMGT TRBV, TRBD and TRBJ reference genes, and CDR3 was defined per IMGT. Clonotypes above 0.1% frequency were classified as highly expanded clones. Shannon entropy was used to measure repertoire diversity, and the Gini coefficient was used to measure V-J evenness. Clonotypes shared by more than one individual were considered public. The public reads were reanalyzed by TCRdb: fastp trimming at Q25, MiXCR alignment, in-frame beta chains only. Rows are combined by CDR3 protein, so each entry shows the most common genes and DNA. TCRdb's processing, not the study's, gives the V and J calls here. Within this sample are about 400,000 distinct CDR3 sequences, with 20% to 25% of them counted one time only. The ten largest clones capture about 20% of the sample.

The CDR3, from cysteine to phenylalanine, totals 13 residues. Solely the CDR3 DNA is kept, with 39 bases framed from the first base. Overall study results and their limits: TRBV28, TRBJ1-2 and TRBJ2-5 were preferentially used in persistent disease, while TRBV20-1 and TRBJ2-1 were favored in newly diagnosed disease. Patients with persistent disease shared more public clonotypes (approximately 2,500) than newly diagnosed patients did (around 1,000). Only peripheral blood was studied, because thyroid tissue, the primary lesion, was inaccessible. Only the TCR beta chain was sequenced and analyzed. Persistent Graves' disease patients showed lower TCR Shannon entropy and fewer highly expanded clones than newly diagnosed patients, suggesting clonal expansion. As a limitation, the authors acknowledged that the small sample size may reduce accuracy.

In the case of this clonotype: Its target antigen remains unknown. One end of the junction is discordant with germline, which a read error may explain.

The sequences come from peripheral blood mononuclear cells (PBMCs), collected when the disease was refractory, from a patient treated with antithyroid drugs. The receptor was isolated from a female donor with Graves disease. The rearrangement combines TRBV12-3 or TRBV12-4 with TRBJ2-7, with the D gene uncertain. The CDR3 here reads CTSSSSDQYEQYF. The DNA sequence reads TGTACCAGCAGTTCCTCGGACCAATACGAGCAGTACTTC.